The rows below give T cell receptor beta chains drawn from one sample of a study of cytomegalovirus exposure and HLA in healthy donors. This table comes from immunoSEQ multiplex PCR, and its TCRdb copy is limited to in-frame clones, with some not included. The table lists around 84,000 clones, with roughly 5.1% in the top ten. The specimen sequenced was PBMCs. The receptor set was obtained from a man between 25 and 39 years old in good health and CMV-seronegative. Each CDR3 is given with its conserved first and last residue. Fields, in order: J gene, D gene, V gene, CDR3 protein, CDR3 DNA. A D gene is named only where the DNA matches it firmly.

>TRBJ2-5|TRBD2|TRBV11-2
CASSFPGGETQYF
TGTGCCAGCAGCTTTCCCGGGGGGGAGACCCAGTACTTC
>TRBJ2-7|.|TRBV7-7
CASGNGMLAGYEQYF
TGTGCTAGCGGCAATGGTATGCTAGCTGGCTACGAGCAGTACTTC
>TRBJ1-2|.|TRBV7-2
CASSLVTTTVYGYTF
TGTGCCAGCAGCTTAGTGACGACTACCGTCTATGGCTACACCTTC
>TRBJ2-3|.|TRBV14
CASSHFGGTDTQYF
TGTGCCAGCAGCCATTTTGGGGGGACAGATACGCAGTATTTT
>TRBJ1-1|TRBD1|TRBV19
CASSKRGTGELEAFF
TGTGCCAGTAGTAAACGAGGGACAGGAGAGCTAGAAGCTTTCTTT
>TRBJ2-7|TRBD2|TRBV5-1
CASSPQGSGSHEQYF
TGCGCCAGCAGCCCCCAGGGTAGCGGGAGCCACGAGCAGTACTTC
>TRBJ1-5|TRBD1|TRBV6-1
CASSDHLGQGGQPQHF
TGTGCCAGCAGTGACCATCTCGGACAGGGCGGCCAGCCCCAGCATTTT
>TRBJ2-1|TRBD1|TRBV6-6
CASSWGPGTGNEQFF
TGTGCCAGCAGTTGGGGTCCCGGGACAGGGAATGAGCAGTTCTTC
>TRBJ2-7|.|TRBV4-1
CASSQDRASYEQYF
TGCGCCAGCAGCCAAGATAGAGCCTCCTACGAGCAGTACTTC
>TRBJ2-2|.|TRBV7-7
CASSTRQFTGELFF
TGTGCCAGCAGCACCAGACAGTTCACCGGGGAGCTGTTTTTT
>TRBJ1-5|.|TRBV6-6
CASSRTDSNQPQHF
TGTGCCAGTTCCAGGACAGATAGCAATCAGCCCCAGCATTTT
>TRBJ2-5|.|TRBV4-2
CASGRTVGETQYF
TGTGCCAGCGGAAGGACAGTAGGAGAGACCCAGTACTTC
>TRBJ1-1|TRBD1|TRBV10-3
CAISPQGAHTEAFF
TGTGCCATCAGCCCCCAGGGGGCCCACACTGAAGCTTTCTTT
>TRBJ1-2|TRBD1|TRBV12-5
CASGLWDRDGYTF
TGTGCTAGTGGTTTGTGGGACAGGGATGGCTACACCTTC
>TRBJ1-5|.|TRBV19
CASSIPPGEGGNQPQHF
TGTGCCAGTAGTATACCCCCAGGGGAAGGAGGCAATCAGCCCCAGCATTTT
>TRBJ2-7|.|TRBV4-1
CASSQITIFGSIHEQYF
TGCGCCAGCAGCCAAATAACGATATTCGGGAGTATCCACGAGCAGTACTTC
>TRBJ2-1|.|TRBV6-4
CASSQGGGADEQFF
TGTGCCAGCAGTCAAGGAGGGGGGGCCGATGAGCAGTTCTTC
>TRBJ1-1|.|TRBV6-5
CASSYGGELSTEAFF
TGTGCCAGCAGTTATGGGGGGGAATTGAGCACTGAAGCTTTCTTT
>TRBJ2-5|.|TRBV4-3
CASSQDPRAEETQYF
TGCGCCAGCAGCCAAGATCCGAGGGCCGAGGAGACCCAGTACTTC
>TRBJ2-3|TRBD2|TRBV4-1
CASSQGLAGGTDTQYF
TGCGCCAGCAGCCAGGGACTAGCGGGGGGCACAGATACGCAGTATTTT
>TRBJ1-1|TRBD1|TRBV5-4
CASSLEAGGTEAFF
TGTGCCAGCAGCTTGGAGGCAGGGGGCACTGAAGCTTTCTTT
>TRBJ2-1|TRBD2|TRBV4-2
CASSQETSGAYNEQFF
TGTGCCAGCAGCCAAGAAACTAGCGGGGCTTACAATGAGCAGTTCTTC
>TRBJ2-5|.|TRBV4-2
CASSQVLAEETQYF
TGTGCCAGCAGCCAAGTCCTAGCCGAAGAGACCCAGTACTTC
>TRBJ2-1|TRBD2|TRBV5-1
CASTRGGGMDEQFF
TGCGCCAGCACCCGGGGCGGGGGGATGGATGAGCAGTTCTTC
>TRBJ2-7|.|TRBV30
CAWSGWGRPYEQYF
TGTGCCTGGAGTGGGTGGGGGAGGCCCTACGAGCAGTACTTC
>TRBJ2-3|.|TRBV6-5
CASSYGVGGGTDTQYF
TGTGCCAGCAGTTACGGGGTGGGAGGAGGCACAGATACGCAGTATTTT
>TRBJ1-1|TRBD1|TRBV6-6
CASSDHDGTGNTEAFF
TGTGCCAGCAGCGATCATGACGGGACAGGGAACACTGAAGCTTTCTTT
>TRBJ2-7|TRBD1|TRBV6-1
CASSEDTGTGGREQYF
TGTGCCAGCAGTGAAGATACCGGGACAGGGGGGAGGGAGCAGTACTTC
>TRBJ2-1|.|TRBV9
CASSVYNGRANEQFF
TGTGCCAGCAGCGTTTATAACGGGAGAGCTAATGAGCAGTTCTTC
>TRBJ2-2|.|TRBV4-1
CASSPANTGELFF
TGCGCCAGCAGCCCCGCGAACACCGGGGAGCTGTTTTTT
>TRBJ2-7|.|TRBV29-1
CSVVSYLYEQYF
TGCAGCGTTGTGAGCTATCTCTACGAGCAGTACTTC
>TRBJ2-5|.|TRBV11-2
CASSLDLRAETQYF
TGTGCCAGCAGCTTGGATCTGAGGGCAGAGACCCAGTACTTC
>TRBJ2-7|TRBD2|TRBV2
CASSAPLAESYEQYF
TGTGCCAGCAGTGCTCCACTAGCGGAATCCTACGAGCAGTACTTC
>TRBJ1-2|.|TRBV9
CASSEPTRDYGYTF
TGTGCCAGCAGCGAACCGACGCGGGACTATGGCTACACCTTC
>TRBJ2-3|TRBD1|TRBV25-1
CASSGRQGLRYF
TGTGCCAGCAGTGGGCGACAGGGGCTAAGGTATTTT
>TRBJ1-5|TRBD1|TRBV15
CATSSRQGRYQPQHF
TGTGCCACCAGCAGCCGACAGGGTAGGTATCAGCCCCAGCATTTT
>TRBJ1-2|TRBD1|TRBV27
CASHARGGVRYGYTF
TGTGCCAGCCATGCCCGAGGGGGCGTGAGATATGGCTACACCTTC
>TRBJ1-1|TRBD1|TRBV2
CASSEQGVNTEAFF
TGTGCCAGCAGTGAACAGGGGGTGAACACTGAAGCTTTCTTT
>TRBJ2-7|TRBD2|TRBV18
CASSRTSGTLSYEQYF
TGTGCCAGCTCCCGGACTAGCGGGACCCTCTCCTACGAGCAGTACTTC
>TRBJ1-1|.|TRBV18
CASSPGVGDTEAFF
TGTGCCAGCTCCCCGGGGGTAGGGGACACTGAAGCTTTCTTT
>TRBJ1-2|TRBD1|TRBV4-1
CASSHPQGANYGYTF
TGCGCCAGCAGCCACCCCCAGGGGGCGAACTATGGCTACACCTTC
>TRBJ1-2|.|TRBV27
CASSGPGGFGYTF
TGTGCCAGCAGTGGGCCGGGGGGATTTGGCTACACCTTC
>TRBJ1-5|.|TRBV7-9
CASSLGTDSNQPQHF
TGTGCCAGCAGCTTAGGGACAGATAGCAATCAGCCCCAGCATTTT
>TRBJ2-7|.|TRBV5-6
CASSNRHIQNYEQYF
TGTGCCAGCAGCAACCGACACATTCAAAACTACGAGCAGTACTTC
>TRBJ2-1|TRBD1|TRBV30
CAWTRGTDNEQFF
TGTGCCTGGACCAGGGGGACCGACAATGAGCAGTTCTTC
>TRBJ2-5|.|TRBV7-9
CASSLAGGRLETQYF
TGTGCCAGCAGCTTAGCGGGGGGGCGATTGGAGACCCAGTACTTC
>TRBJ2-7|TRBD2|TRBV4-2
CASSQDGGVSSYEQYF
TGTGCCAGCAGCCAAGATGGGGGGGTGTCCTCCTACGAGCAGTACTTC
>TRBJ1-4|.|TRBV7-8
CASSSVFVNEKLFF
TGTGCCAGCAGCTCTGTATTTGTGAATGAAAAACTGTTTTTT
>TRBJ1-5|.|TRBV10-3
CAISESGANNQPQHF
TGTGCCATCAGTGAGTCGGGGGCGAACAATCAGCCCCAGCATTTT